The 21 T cell receptor beta chains below were found in one sample sequenced in a study of blood T cell repertoires in COVID-19 (TCRdb year 2020). Library method: the immunoSEQ multiplex PCR assay. The immuneACCESS repertoire file appears here via TCRdb, limited to in-frame rearrangements. These files lack a portion of the clones; in checked studies, under half of the deficit traces to unresolved V genes, and the cause of the others is not known. Recorded for this sample are about 82,000 clones; about 80% of them occurred a single time. The ten biggest clones cover more than 10% of the sample. The sequencing sample was made of peripheral blood. The receptors come from a woman aged 35 to 49 with active or convalescent COVID-19.

This clone was counted ten times or more. V is TRBV10-1 and J is TRBJ2-7, with TRBD2 matching 8 bases. The CDR3 covers 22 residues. The germline V gene encodes CDR1 WNHNN and CDR2 SYGVQD (reference sequence). V shed 3 bases and J 5 bases; nucleotides not matched to a gene: 30. The CDR3 sequence: CASSDISCLPSRGGPDPDEQYF. For the CDR3, the DNA is TGCGCCAGCAGTGATATCTCATGCCTCCCGTCTCGGGGGGGGCCGGACCCCGACGAGCAGTACTTC.

In this sample, this clone turned up once. This chain connects TRBV29-1 to TRBJ2-2, with 7 bases fitting TRBD1. The CDR3 spans 13 residues. V shed 6 bases, J shed 6 bases, and the junction held 7 bases outside the gene matches. Germline V CDR1 and CDR2: SQVTM, ANQGSEA. CDR3 loop: CSVRGLGPGELFF. The DNA of the CDR3 is TGCAGCGTCAGGGGGTTGGGCCCCGGGGAGCTGTTTTTT.

V is TRBV28 and J is TRBJ1-5; D remains ambiguous. V was pared by 5 bases and J by 7 bases, with 18 bases between. This CDR3 has 15 amino acids. The germline V gene has CDR1 MDHEN and CDR2 SYDVKM. The chain's CDR3 is CASSSRGRFGQPQHF. The CDR3, as DNA: TGTGCCAGCAGTAGTCGAGGGAGGTTTGGCCAGCCCCAGCATTTT.

The V call is TRBV28, the J call TRBJ2-3, with no clear D. V was shortened by 4 bases and J by 6 bases, with 11 bases between the two germline ends. The CDR3 runs to 13 residues. CDR1 is MDHEN and CDR2 is SYDVKM in the germline V gene. The CDR3 region has the DNA TGTGCCAGCAGTTCCCGTTCCCGGGATACGCAGTATTTT. Translated, it gives CASSSRSRDTQYF.

CDR3 amino acids: CASSLFSSGGYNEQFF. As DNA, the CDR3 is TGTGCCAGCAGCTTATTTTCTAGCGGGGGGTACAATGAGCAGTTCTTC. The rearrangement links TRBV7-3 to TRBJ2-1; 11 bases line up with TRBD2. V trimming: 2 bases; J trimming: 4 bases; junction bases outside the gene matches: 4. The CDR3 has 16 amino acids. CDR1 and CDR2 (germline): SGHTA, FQGTGA.

This chain uses TRBV28 with TRBJ1-4, with D tentatively TRBD1 (5 bases). The CDR3 extends over 14 amino acids. Germline CDR1 reads MDHEN; CDR2 reads SYDVKM. Trimming left V 5 bases short and J 0 bases short, with 7 bases between. The CDR3 nucleotides are TGTGCCAGCAGTGACAGTGCAACTAATGAAAAACTGTTTTTT. Translated, it gives CASSDSATNEKLFF. Complete variable domain (other parts from reference TRBV28 and TRBJ1-4): DVKVTQSSRYLVKRTGEKVFLECVQDMDHENMFWYRQDPGLGLRLIYFSYDVKMKEKGDIPEGYSVSREKKERFSLILESASTNQTSMYLCASSDSATNEKLFFGSGTQLSVL.

This chain joins TRBV7-8 and TRBJ2-1; TRBD1 is a possible D gene (6 bases). Germline V CDR1 and CDR2: SGHVS, FQNEAQ. V dropped 3 bases and J dropped 5 bases, with 8 bases sitting between them. There are 13 residues in the CDR3. The CDR3 here is CASSFGQNNEQFF. CDR3 DNA sequence: TGTGCCAGCAGCTTCGGACAGAACAATGAGCAGTTCTTC.

This clone was recorded once. The chain uses TRBV19 and TRBJ2-3; D call uncertain. The germline gives CDR1 LNHDA, CDR2 SQIVND (reference sequence). Trimming stripped 8 bases from V and 3 bases from J, with 12 bases between. The CDR3 runs 13 residues. CDR3 DNA sequence: TGTGCCAGTTCCGACACCCCTACAGATACGCAGTATTTT. Protein sequence: CASSDTPTDTQYF.

The chain couples TRBV7-9 to TRBJ1-1; no firm D call. Trimming shortened V by 3 bases and J by 5 bases, and 19 bases separated the two germline ends. CDR1 is SEHNR and CDR2 is FQNEAQ in the germline V gene (reference sequence). This CDR3 comprises 16 residues. CDR3 nucleotide sequence: TGTGCCAGCAGCTTTACCGAGTGGGCGGGGATTACTGAAGCTTTCTTT. Protein product: CASSFTEWAGITEAFF.

This chain uses TRBV5-4 with TRBJ2-3, with D maybe TRBD2 (6 bases). The germline CDR1 and CDR2 sequences are SGHNT and YYREEE (reference sequence). V was cut by 0 bases and J by 4 bases, with 12 bases left in between. The CDR3 is made up of 15 amino acids. The CDR3 nucleotides are TGTGCCAGCAGCTTGGGACTAGATGCGGCAGATACGCAGTATTTT. It codes for CASSLGLDAADTQYF.

The chain employs TRBV21-1 and TRBJ2-1; the table's D call of TRBD2 was not tested on the DNA. TRBV21-1 is assigned pseudogene status. This CDR3 has 16 amino acids. DNA of the CDR3: TGTGCCAGCAGCCAGCAACCCCCCCGGGTACACAATGAGCAGTTCTTC. Its protein is CASSQQPPRVHNEQFF.

The V call is TRBV2, the J call TRBJ1-6; possible D gene TRBD1, 6 bases. CDR1 SNHLY and CDR2 FYNNEI come from the germline V gene. V lost 6 bases and J lost 6, with 9 bases in between. The CDR3 has 13 residues. The CDR3 region has the DNA TGTGCCAGCAGAGGACAGACTAATTCACCCCTCCACTTT. Its protein product is CASRGQTNSPLHF. The entire variable domain, with the rest obtained from reference TRBV2 and TRBJ1-6, is as follows: EPEVTQTPSHQVTQMGQEVILRCVPISNHLYFYWYRQILGQKVEFLVSFYNNEISEKSEIFDDQFSVERPDGSNFTLKIRSTKLEDSAMYFCASRGQTNSPLHFGNGTRLTVT.

This chain connects TRBV6-2 or TRBV6-3 to TRBJ2-7; weak D call: TRBD1 (6 bases). The CDR3 extends over 13 amino acids. Trimming stripped 4 bases from V and 6 bases from J, with 13 bases between. CDR1 is MNHEY, CDR2 SVGEGT, per germline. The CDR3 is CASSLNRVGEQYF. In DNA, the CDR3 is TGTGCCAGCAGTTTAAACAGGGTGGGCGAGCAGTACTTC.

This clone is a singleton in its sample. The V gene is TRBV7-9, the J gene TRBJ2-5, with 10 bases that match TRBD1. This CDR3 is built from 18 residues. V lost 3 bases to trimming and J lost 5 bases; unmatched junction nucleotides: 15. Germline V gene data show CDR1 as SEHNR and CDR2 as FQNEAQ (reference sequence). The CDR3 sequence: CASSFDRGDRGLRETQYF. CDR3 DNA sequence: TGTGCCAGCAGCTTTGACCGGGGCGACAGGGGGCTGCGGGAGACCCAGTACTTC. The full variable domain, completed using reference TRBV7-9 and TRBJ2-5, is DTGVSQNPRHKITKRGQNVTFRCDPISEHNRLYWYRQTLGQGPEFLTYFQNEAQLEKSRLLSDRFSAERPKGSFSTLEIQRTEQGDSAMYLCASSFDRGDRGLRETQYFGPGTRLLVL.

This clone was seen a single time. The V gene is TRBV7-2, the J gene TRBJ1-2; TRBD1 aligns across 10 bases. Per germline, CDR1 SGHTA and CDR2 FQGNSA. Germline trimming cut 6 bases from V and 2 bases from J; bases unmatched to any gene: 6. CDR3 length: 15 residues. The CDR3 DNA reads TGTGCCAGCAGTCTAGACAGGGGGCAAAACTATGGCTACACCTTC. Its protein product is CASSLDRGQNYGYTF.

The table lists this clone with a count of one. This rearrangement joins TRBV11-3 to TRBJ1-4; D remains unclear. Trimming took 5 bases from V and 8 from J, leaving 9 bases between them. In germline, CDR1 is SGHNT, CDR2 YENEEA. This CDR3 is built from 12 residues. As DNA, the CDR3 is TGTGCCAGCAGCCATGTCAGGGAAAAACTGTTTTTT. Translation gives CASSHVREKLFF.

The rearrangement joins TRBV10-3 to TRBJ1-2, with 7 bases lining up with TRBD1. Trimming cost V 6 bases and J 5 bases; bases outside gene matches: 6. This CDR3 comprises 13 residues. CDR1 and CDR2 (germline): ENHRY, SYGVKD. The CDR3 loop is CAISPGGAYGYTF. CDR3 DNA sequence: TGTGCCATCAGCCCAGGGGGAGCGTATGGCTACACCTTC.

This clone came up a few times. V is TRBV3-1 (or the pseudogene TRBV3-2) and J is TRBJ1-6, with D maybe TRBD1 (6 bases). This CDR3 spans 16 amino acids. Trimming stripped 0 bases from V and 5 bases from J, with 11 bases between. CDR1 and CDR2 (germline): LGHDT, YNNKEL (reference sequence). The CDR3 coding sequence is TGTGCCAGCAGCCAAGAGTCTCGGACAGATAATTCACCCCTCCACTTT. Encoded protein: CASSQESRTDNSPLHF.

Comments on this clone: Other DNA sequences in the sample encode the same CDR3. The rearrangement joins TRBV11-2 to TRBJ1-5; 7 bases fit TRBD1. CDR3 length: 14 amino acids. J lost 4 bases, V lost 5 bases, and 5 bases had no gene match. Per the germline V gene, CDR1 is SGHAT and CDR2 is FQNNGV. CDR3 residues: CASSPGTANQPQHF. The CDR3 DNA sequence: TGTGCCAGCAGCCCTGGGACAGCTAATCAGCCCCAGCATTTT.

J is TRBJ1-4 and V is TRBV6-2 or TRBV6-3; 8 bases agree with TRBD1. CDR3 length equals 13 residues. V shed 6 bases, J shed 8 bases, and the junction held 5 bases outside the gene matches. Germline CDR1 is MNHEY and CDR2 is SVGEGT. CDR3 nucleotides: TGTGCCAGCAGCCGAAGACAGGGGGAAAAACTGTTTTTT. This encodes CASSRRQGEKLFF.

The chain uses TRBV28 and TRBJ2-3, with a weak D call TRBD2 (5 bases). Between the trimmed V and J ends, which lost 1 base and 9 bases, there was a span of 11 bases. The CDR3 loop spans 13 amino acids. CDR1 and CDR2 (germline): MDHEN, SYDVKM. The CDR3, as DNA: TGTGCCAGCAGTTTATTTAGAGGGCAAACGCAGTATTTT. Translated, it gives CASSLFRGQTQYF.